A selection of T cell receptor beta chains follows, all from one sample in a study of post-analysis software for immune sequencing data. From the PCR reads, TCRdb called clonotypes with MiXCR, one entry per CDR3 protein. The sample shows roughly 800,000 distinct CDR3 sequences, about 50% of them seen only once. Input material: blood. The receptors derive from a girl between 10 and 17 years old with multiple sclerosis. The CDR3 runs from the conserved cysteine through the conserved F or W. Fields, in order: J gene, clone size, V gene, D gene, CDR3 DNA, CDR3 protein. D genes are given only for firm matches. Some rows have no size entry. The others give once, few or many, or a class for an expanded clone.

J gene: TRBJ2-7
clone size: few
V gene: TRBV25-1
D gene: NA
CDR3 DNA: TGTGCCAGCAGGGGCCAACAGGTCTCCTACGAGCAGTACTTC
CDR3 protein: CASRGQQVSYEQYF

J gene: TRBJ1-2
clone size: NA
V gene: TRBV7-2
D gene: TRBD1
CDR3 DNA: TGTGCCAGCAGTCCGCAGGGGGCAGTAAGGAACTATGGCTACACCTTC
CDR3 protein: CASSPQGAVRNYGYTF

J gene: TRBJ2-3
clone size: once
V gene: TRBV20-1
D gene: TRBD2
CDR3 DNA: TGCAGTGCCAGGGGGACTAGCGGGGGGGGTTTAGATACGCAGTATTTT
CDR3 protein: CSARGTSGGGLDTQYF

J gene: TRBJ1-5
clone size: NA
V gene: TRBV7-9
D gene: TRBD1
CDR3 DNA: TGTGCCAGCAGCTTAGCTACAGGGGGCGGTCAGCCCCAGCATTTT
CDR3 protein: CASSLATGGGQPQHF

J gene: TRBJ2-4
clone size: NA
V gene: TRBV11-2
D gene: NA
CDR3 DNA: TGTGCCAGCAGCCCCAGGCGGGAAGCCAAAAACATTCAGTACTTC
CDR3 protein: CASSPRREAKNIQYF

J gene: TRBJ2-7
clone size: few
V gene: TRBV27
D gene: TRBD1
CDR3 DNA: TGTGCCAGCAGTTTGGGACAGAAATACGAGCAGTACTTC
CDR3 protein: CASSLGQKYEQYF

J gene: TRBJ2-3
clone size: NA
V gene: TRBV29-1
D gene: TRBD1
CDR3 DNA: TGCAGCGTCTCTCCCGGGACAGGCACAGATACGCAGTATTTT
CDR3 protein: CSVSPGTGTDTQYF

J gene: TRBJ2-2
clone size: NA
V gene: TRBV20-1
D gene: TRBD2
CDR3 DNA: TGCAGTGCATTACTAGCGGGAGGGCCTAACGGGGAGCTGTTTTTT
CDR3 protein: CSALLAGGPNGELFF

J gene: TRBJ2-1
clone size: NA
V gene: TRBV20-1
D gene: TRBD2
CDR3 DNA: TGCAGTGCTAGAGATGTAGGGCTAGCGGGAGCGCACAATGAGCAGTTCTTC
CDR3 protein: CSARDVGLAGAHNEQFF

J gene: TRBJ2-7
clone size: NA
V gene: TRBV2
D gene: NA
CDR3 DNA: TGTGCCAGCAGTTTGGGCCAGGGGACTAATATTCAGTACTTC
CDR3 protein: CASSLGQGTNIQYF

J gene: TRBJ2-7
clone size: NA
V gene: TRBV12-3/TRBV12-4
D gene: TRBD2
CDR3 DNA: TGTGCCAGCAGTCAAGATTGGGGACTAGCGGGATTGTACGAGCAGTACTTC
CDR3 protein: CASSQDWGLAGLYEQYF

J gene: TRBJ1-2
clone size: NA
V gene: TRBV20-1
D gene: NA
CDR3 DNA: TGCAGTGCTAGAGAGGGAAGGGATAACTACGGCTACACCTTC
CDR3 protein: CSAREGRDNYGYTF

J gene: TRBJ2-1
clone size: few
V gene: TRBV7-2
D gene: NA
CDR3 DNA: TGTGCCAGCAGCTTGGAGGGGGGATTCTACAATGAGCAGTTCTTC
CDR3 protein: CASSLEGGFYNEQFF

J gene: TRBJ2-7
clone size: NA
V gene: TRBV5-1
D gene: NA
CDR3 DNA: TGCGCCAGCAGCCTGTCTACTATCGACGAGCAGTACTTC
CDR3 protein: CASSLSTIDEQYF

J gene: TRBJ2-5
clone size: few
V gene: TRBV4-1
D gene: NA
CDR3 DNA: TGCGCCAGCAGCCAGGGGGGCCCAGTGGGAGAGACCCAGTACTTC
CDR3 protein: CASSQGGPVGETQYF

J gene: TRBJ1-5
clone size: NA
V gene: TRBV12-3/TRBV12-4
D gene: NA
CDR3 DNA: TGTGCCAGCAGTACGAGGGGGGCCCAACAGCCCCAGCATTTT
CDR3 protein: CASSTRGAQQPQHF

J gene: TRBJ1-2
clone size: NA
V gene: TRBV29-1
D gene: NA
CDR3 DNA: TGCAGCGTCCACCCTTCGACGGGGAGGGGTGTAGGCTACACCTTC
CDR3 protein: CSVHPSTGRGVGYTF

J gene: TRBJ2-1
clone size: many
V gene: TRBV3-1
D gene: TRBD2
CDR3 DNA: TGTGCCAGCAGCCAAGATAGGAGGTCGGCGGGAGGTCCCTACAATGAGCAGTTCTTC
CDR3 protein: CASSQDRRSAGGPYNEQFF

J gene: TRBJ2-7
clone size: NA
V gene: TRBV20-1
D gene: NA
CDR3 DNA: TGCAGTGCTAGAGCCAACATGGGGTACGAGCAGTACTTC
CDR3 protein: CSARANMGYEQYF

J gene: TRBJ2-3
clone size: few
V gene: TRBV6-5
D gene: TRBD2
CDR3 DNA: TGTGCCAGCAGTTACTCGATAGTGACTAGCGGGGTACTTAATACGCAGTATTTT
CDR3 protein: CASSYSIVTSGVLNTQYF

J gene: TRBJ2-7
clone size: once
V gene: TRBV9
D gene: TRBD2
CDR3 DNA: TGTGCCAGCAGCGTAGGAGGCGGGAGGCCCTCCTACGAGCAGTACTTC
CDR3 protein: CASSVGGGRPSYEQYF

J gene: TRBJ2-7
clone size: NA
V gene: TRBV20-1
D gene: NA
CDR3 DNA: TGCAGTGCTAGGGGCACTATAAGCTCCTACGAGCAGTACTTC
CDR3 protein: CSARGTISSYEQYF

J gene: TRBJ2-1
clone size: NA
V gene: TRBV5-1
D gene: TRBD2
CDR3 DNA: TGCGCCAGCAGCTTAGAGACTAGCGGGAGAGGCAATGAGCAGTTCTTC
CDR3 protein: CASSLETSGRGNEQFF

J gene: TRBJ2-7
clone size: NA
V gene: TRBV6-1
D gene: TRBD1
CDR3 DNA: TGTGCCAGCAGCGGCCCGGGACAGGGGGCACTCGAGCAGTACTTC
CDR3 protein: CASSGPGQGALEQYF

J gene: TRBJ2-1
clone size: NA
V gene: TRBV20-1
D gene: NA
CDR3 DNA: TGCAGTGCTCTTCGAGGACGGCGCAATGAGCAGTTCTTC
CDR3 protein: CSALRGRRNEQFF

J gene: TRBJ2-7
clone size: NA
V gene: TRBV11-2
D gene: NA
CDR3 DNA: TGTGCCAGCAGTTCCTCGGTTGGTCGTGACGGCCTATGGGGGCAGTACTTC
CDR3 protein: CASSSSVGRDGLWGQYF

J gene: TRBJ2-3
clone size: few
V gene: TRBV15
D gene: TRBD2
CDR3 DNA: TGCGCCACCAGCAGAGTCCTGACTAGCGGGGCCACAGATACGCAGTATTTT
CDR3 protein: CATSRVLTSGATDTQYF

J gene: TRBJ2-5
clone size: few
V gene: TRBV7-2
D gene: NA
CDR3 DNA: TGTGCCAGCAGCCGTCGGTGGTCCCAAGAGACCCAGTACTTC
CDR3 protein: CASSRRWSQETQYF

J gene: TRBJ2-7
clone size: NA
V gene: TRBV7-9
D gene: NA
CDR3 DNA: TGTGCCAGCAGCCCCGAGGCCCAGTACTTC
CDR3 protein: CASSPEAQYF

J gene: TRBJ2-7
clone size: once
V gene: TRBV6-2/TRBV6-3
D gene: NA
CDR3 DNA: TGTGCCAGCAGCAATGGAGTTTGGGCCTACGAGCAGTACTTC
CDR3 protein: CASSNGVWAYEQYF

J gene: TRBJ2-3
clone size: NA
V gene: TRBV6-2/TRBV6-3
D gene: NA
CDR3 DNA: TGTGCCAGCAGTTACTCGACGGCTAGTCTCACAGATACGCAGTATTTT
CDR3 protein: CASSYSTASLTDTQYF

J gene: TRBJ2-1
clone size: NA
V gene: TRBV12-3/TRBV12-4
D gene: NA
CDR3 DNA: TGTGCCAGCAGTTTTTTGGGCGGGGAAGGCTCCTACAATGAGCAGTTCTTC
CDR3 protein: CASSFLGGEGSYNEQFF

J gene: TRBJ2-7
clone size: NA
V gene: TRBV20-1
D gene: NA
CDR3 DNA: TGCAGTGCTAGAGAGACGGTGACCTACGAGCAGTACTTC
CDR3 protein: CSARETVTYEQYF

J gene: TRBJ2-1
clone size: few
V gene: TRBV20-1
D gene: NA
CDR3 DNA: TGCAGTGCTCCAGGCTGGGATACCTCCTACAATGAGCAGTTCTTC
CDR3 protein: CSAPGWDTSYNEQFF

J gene: TRBJ2-6
clone size: NA
V gene: TRBV6-5
D gene: NA
CDR3 DNA: TGTGCCAGCAGCGACGTAGGCACTGGGGCCAACGTCCTGACTTTC
CDR3 protein: CASSDVGTGANVLTF

J gene: TRBJ2-3
clone size: few
V gene: TRBV3-1
D gene: TRBD2
CDR3 DNA: TGTGCCAGCAGCTTACGACTAGCGGGGCCAACCCTAGGAGATACGCAGTATTTT
CDR3 protein: CASSLRLAGPTLGDTQYF

J gene: TRBJ2-5
clone size: NA
V gene: TRBV9
D gene: TRBD1
CDR3 DNA: TGTGCCAGCAGCGGGGTCACAGGGGGGAGAGGGGAGACCCAGTACTTC
CDR3 protein: CASSGVTGGRGETQYF

J gene: TRBJ2-1
clone size: NA
V gene: TRBV7-7
D gene: NA
CDR3 DNA: TGTGCTAGCAGCAACGGAGTTTACAATGAGCAGTTCTTC
CDR3 protein: CASSNGVYNEQFF

J gene: TRBJ2-1
clone size: NA
V gene: TRBV5-5
D gene: NA
CDR3 DNA: TGTGCCAGCAGCACAAAGGGCCCCGGAGGGAATGGGCAGTTCTTC
CDR3 protein: CASSTKGPGGNGQFF

J gene: TRBJ2-5
clone size: many
V gene: TRBV7-8
D gene: NA
CDR3 DNA: TGTGCCAGCAGGTTAGGGACCGCATGGGAGACCCAGTACTTC
CDR3 protein: CASRLGTAWETQYF

J gene: TRBJ2-1
clone size: NA
V gene: TRBV20-1
D gene: NA
CDR3 DNA: TGCAGTGCACCGAGCTATACCTCCTACAATGAGCAGTTCTTC
CDR3 protein: CSAPSYTSYNEQFF

J gene: TRBJ2-1
clone size: few
V gene: TRBV27
D gene: TRBD1
CDR3 DNA: TGTGCCAGCAGTTTATGGGGACAGGGCGAGAACAATGAGCAGTTCTTC
CDR3 protein: CASSLWGQGENNEQFF

J gene: TRBJ2-7
clone size: NA
V gene: TRBV4-1
D gene: NA
CDR3 DNA: TGCGCCAGCAGCCAACCCGGGGGCGGGGCGAACTACGAGCAGTACTTC
CDR3 protein: CASSQPGGGANYEQYF

J gene: TRBJ2-1
clone size: NA
V gene: TRBV9
D gene: TRBD2
CDR3 DNA: TGTGCCAGCAGCGACGGGGGGGCTTGGGGCAATGAGCAGTTCTTC
CDR3 protein: CASSDGGAWGNEQFF

J gene: TRBJ1-1
clone size: few
V gene: TRBV5-6
D gene: NA
CDR3 DNA: TGTGCCAGCAGCGCCGGGACGGTGAACACTGAAGCTTTCTTT
CDR3 protein: CASSAGTVNTEAFF

J gene: TRBJ1-2
clone size: few
V gene: TRBV6-5
D gene: NA
CDR3 DNA: TGTGCCAGCAGTTACGTCCCTTCGGACTATGGCTACACCTTC
CDR3 protein: CASSYVPSDYGYTF

J gene: TRBJ2-7
clone size: NA
V gene: TRBV6-1
D gene: TRBD1
CDR3 DNA: TGTGCCAGCAGTGAATGGGACAGGGGTGGCGAGCAGTACTTC
CDR3 protein: CASSEWDRGGEQYF